A selection of T cell receptor beta chains follows, all from one sample in a study of CD8 T cells in Susac syndrome. TCRdb reprocessed the immunoSEQ multiplex PCR reads via MiXCR and lists one record per CDR3 protein. In the table there are over 100,000 distinct CDR3 sequences, 90% to 98% of which are singletons. The sample consisted of CD4+ T cells from PBMCs. The receptors shown here come from a human donor in good health. CDR3s include the opening cysteine and the closing phenylalanine or tryptophan. A D gene is named only where the DNA matches it firmly. Some rows have no size entry. The others give once, few or many, or a class for an expanded clone.

d_gene,v_gene,j_gene,len,abundance,CDR3aa,CDR3nt
.,TRBV15,TRBJ2-7,11,.,CATSNNYEQYF,TGTGCCACCAGCAATAACTACGAGCAGTACTTC
.,TRBV24-1,TRBJ2-1,14,.,CATSQGGSYNEQFF,TGTGCCACCAGTCAGGGCGGTTCCTACAATGAGCAGTTCTTC
TRBD1,TRBV2,TRBJ1-5,14,.,CASRVGTGYQPQHF,TGTGCCAGCAGGGTCGGGACAGGATATCAGCCCCAGCATTTT
.,TRBV7-8,TRBJ2-5,16,.,CASSLVPYRKEETQYF,TGTGCCAGCAGCTTAGTACCGTACAGGAAGGAAGAGACCCAGTACTTC
.,TRBV7-8,TRBJ1-3,16,.,CASSPGIILRGNTIYF,TGTGCCAGCAGCCCTGGGATTATTCTCCGGGGAAACACCATATATTTT
.,TRBV20-1,TRBJ2-3,15,.,CSAREPGGWADTQYF,TGCAGTGCTAGAGAGCCCGGCGGGTGGGCAGATACGCAGTATTTT
TRBD2,TRBV29-1,TRBJ2-3,14,.,CSGGSGGSTDTQYF,TGCAGCGGGGGCTCGGGGGGAAGCACAGATACGCAGTATTTT
TRBD1,TRBV20-1,TRBJ1-2,14,.,CSARLGGTGYGYTF,TGCAGTGCCAGGTTAGGGGGCACCGGCTATGGCTACACCTTC
.,TRBV4-3,TRBJ2-5,15,.,CASSHSRGFPETQYF,TGCGCCAGCAGCCACAGCCGGGGGTTCCCAGAGACCCAGTACTTC
TRBD1,TRBV5-1,TRBJ2-1,14,.,CASSLGQGAREQFF,TGCGCCAGCAGCCTAGGACAGGGGGCAAGAGAGCAGTTCTTC
TRBD2,TRBV20-1,TRBJ2-5,17,.,CSAVTSGGPRSRETQYF,TGCAGTGCCGTGACTAGCGGGGGGCCCCGAAGTCGGGAGACCCAGTACTTC
.,TRBV6-2/TRBV6-3,TRBJ1-5,13,.,CASNGRKDQPQHF,TGTGCCAGCAATGGCAGAAAGGATCAGCCCCAGCATTTT
.,TRBV28,TRBJ1-2,12,.,CASSVAGYGYTF,TGTGCCAGCAGTGTGGCAGGTTATGGCTACACCTTC
.,TRBV2,TRBJ1-2,13,.,CASTERTFYGYTF,TGTGCCAGCACGGAACGGACATTCTATGGCTACACCTTC
.,TRBV7-9,TRBJ2-5,13,.,CARTGQSGETQYF,TGTGCCAGAACCGGGCAATCGGGTGAGACCCAGTACTTC
.,TRBV19,TRBJ1-5,15,.,CASVPGPGGVQPQHF,TGTGCCAGTGTACCGGGACCCGGGGGTGTTCAGCCCCAGCATTTT
.,TRBV7-9,TRBJ2-7,11,.,CASSLSHEQYF,TGTGCCAGCAGCTTAAGCCACGAGCAGTACTTC
.,TRBV4-3,TRBJ1-2,13,once,CASSQDRFYGYTF,TGCGCCAGCAGCCAAGATCGGTTCTATGGCTACACCTTC
TRBD2,TRBV27,TRBJ2-7,17,.,CASSSRGGSGTYYEQYF,TGTGCCAGCAGTTCACGGGGAGGTAGCGGGACCTACTACGAGCAGTACTTC
.,TRBV20-1,TRBJ2-5,15,.,CSARDNLAVQETQYF,TGCAGTGCTAGAGATAACTTGGCAGTCCAAGAGACCCAGTACTTC
TRBD2,TRBV5-1,TRBJ2-5,16,.,CASSADVLAGAETQYF,TGCGCCAGCAGCGCCGACGTACTAGCGGGGGCGGAGACCCAGTACTTC
.,TRBV12-3/TRBV12-4,TRBJ2-5,14,.,CASRQQGTGETQYF,TGTGCCAGCAGACAACAGGGTACTGGAGAGACCCAGTACTTC
.,TRBV28,TRBJ2-7,16,.,CASRSASAGEIYEQYF,TGTGCCAGCAGATCTGCCAGTGCAGGGGAGATCTACGAGCAGTACTTC
.,TRBV6-2/TRBV6-3,TRBJ2-7,13,once,CASSHPKNHEQYF,TGTGCCAGCAGCCACCCCAAAAACCACGAGCAGTACTTC
.,TRBV3-1,TRBJ2-5,15,.,CASSQGSSFQETQYF,TGTGCCAGCAGCCAAGGCTCGTCTTTCCAAGAGACCCAGTACTTC
.,TRBV28,TRBJ1-5,16,.,CATDTNPVFRNQPQHF,TGTGCCACCGACACGAACCCGGTCTTTCGCAATCAGCCCCAGCATTTT
.,TRBV25-1,TRBJ2-7,11,.,CASARIYEQYF,TGTGCCAGCGCCAGGATCTACGAGCAGTACTTC
.,TRBV7-2,TRBJ2-3,15,.,CASSLAGKGTDTQYF,TGTGCCAGCAGCTTAGCAGGGAAAGGCACAGATACGCAGTATTTT
TRBD1,TRBV30,TRBJ2-2,13,.,CAWSADRRGELFF,TGTGCCTGGAGTGCGGACAGGAGGGGGGAGCTGTTTTTT
TRBD1,TRBV12-3/TRBV12-4,TRBJ1-4,13,.,CASSPGTVGKLFF,TGTGCCAGCAGTCCCGGGACAGTGGGAAAACTGTTTTTT
TRBD2,TRBV27,TRBJ2-5,14,.,CASRLAGTTRVQYF,TGTGCCAGCAGACTAGCGGGAACAACCAGGGTCCAGTACTTC